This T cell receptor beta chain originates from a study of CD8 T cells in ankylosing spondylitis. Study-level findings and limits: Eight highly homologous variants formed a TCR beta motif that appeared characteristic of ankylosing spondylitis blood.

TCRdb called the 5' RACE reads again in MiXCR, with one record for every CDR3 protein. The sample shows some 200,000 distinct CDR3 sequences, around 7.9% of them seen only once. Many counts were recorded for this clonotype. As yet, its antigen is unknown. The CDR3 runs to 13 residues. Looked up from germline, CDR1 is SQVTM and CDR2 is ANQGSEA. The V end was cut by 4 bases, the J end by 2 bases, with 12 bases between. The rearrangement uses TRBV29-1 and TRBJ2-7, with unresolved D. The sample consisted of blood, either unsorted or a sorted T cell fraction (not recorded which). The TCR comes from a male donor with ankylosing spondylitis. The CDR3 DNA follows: TGCAGCGTTGTCGGGCAAAGCGCCTACGAGCAGTACTTC. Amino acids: CSVVGQSAYEQYF.